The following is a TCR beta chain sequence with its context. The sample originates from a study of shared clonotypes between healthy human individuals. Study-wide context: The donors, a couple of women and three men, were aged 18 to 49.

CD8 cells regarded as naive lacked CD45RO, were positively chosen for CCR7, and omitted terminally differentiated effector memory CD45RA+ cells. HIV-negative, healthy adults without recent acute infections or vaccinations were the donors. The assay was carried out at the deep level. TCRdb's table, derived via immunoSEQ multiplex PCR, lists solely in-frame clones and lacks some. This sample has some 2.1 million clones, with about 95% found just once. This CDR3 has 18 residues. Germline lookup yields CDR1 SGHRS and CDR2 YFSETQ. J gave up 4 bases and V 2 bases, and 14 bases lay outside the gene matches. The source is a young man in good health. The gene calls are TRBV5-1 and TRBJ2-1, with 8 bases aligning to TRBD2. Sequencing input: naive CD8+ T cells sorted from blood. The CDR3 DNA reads TGCGCCAGCAGCTTAGGCGCCGGGGGGGCCGTAGAGTACAATGAGCAGTTCTTC. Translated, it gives CASSLGAGGAVEYNEQFF.